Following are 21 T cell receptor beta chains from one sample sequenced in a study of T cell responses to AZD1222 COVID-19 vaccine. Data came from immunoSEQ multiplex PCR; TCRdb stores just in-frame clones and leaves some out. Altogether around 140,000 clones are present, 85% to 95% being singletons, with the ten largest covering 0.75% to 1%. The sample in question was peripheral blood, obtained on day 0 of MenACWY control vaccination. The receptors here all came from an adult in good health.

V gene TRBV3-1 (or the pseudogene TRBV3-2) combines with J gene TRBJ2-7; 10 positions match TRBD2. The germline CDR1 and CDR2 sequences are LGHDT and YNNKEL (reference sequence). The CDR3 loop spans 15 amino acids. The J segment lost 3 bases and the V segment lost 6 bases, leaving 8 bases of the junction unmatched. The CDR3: CASSPWTSGLYEQYF. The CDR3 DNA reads TGTGCCAGCAGTCCTTGGACTAGCGGCCTCTACGAGCAGTACTTC.

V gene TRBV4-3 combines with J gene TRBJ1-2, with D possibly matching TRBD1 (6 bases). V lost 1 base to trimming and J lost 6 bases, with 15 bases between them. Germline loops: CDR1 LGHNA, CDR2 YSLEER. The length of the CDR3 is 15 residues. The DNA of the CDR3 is TGCGCCAGCAGCCAAGTGCGCAGGGGCTACGATGGCTACACCTTC. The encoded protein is CASSQVRRGYDGYTF.

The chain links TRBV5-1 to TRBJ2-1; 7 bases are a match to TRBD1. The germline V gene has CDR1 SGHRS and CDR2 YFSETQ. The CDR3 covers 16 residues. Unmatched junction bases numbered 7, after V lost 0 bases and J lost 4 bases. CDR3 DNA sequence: TGCGCCAGCAGCTTGGGGGCAGGGACAGCGTACAATGAGCAGTTCTTC. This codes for CASSLGAGTAYNEQFF.

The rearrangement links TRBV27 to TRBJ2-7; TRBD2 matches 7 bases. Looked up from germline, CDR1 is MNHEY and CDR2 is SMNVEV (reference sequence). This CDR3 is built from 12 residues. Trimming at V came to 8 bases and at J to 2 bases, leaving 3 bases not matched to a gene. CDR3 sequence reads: CASRGGTYEQYF. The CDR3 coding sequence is TGTGCCAGCCGGGGAGGGACCTACGAGCAGTACTTC.

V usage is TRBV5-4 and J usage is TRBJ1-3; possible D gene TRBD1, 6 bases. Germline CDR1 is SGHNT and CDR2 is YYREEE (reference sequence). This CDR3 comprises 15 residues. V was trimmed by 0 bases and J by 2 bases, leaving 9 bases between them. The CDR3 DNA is TGTGCCAGCAGCTTGGGGAGGGGGGCTGGAAACACCATATATTTT. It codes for CASSLGRGAGNTIYF.

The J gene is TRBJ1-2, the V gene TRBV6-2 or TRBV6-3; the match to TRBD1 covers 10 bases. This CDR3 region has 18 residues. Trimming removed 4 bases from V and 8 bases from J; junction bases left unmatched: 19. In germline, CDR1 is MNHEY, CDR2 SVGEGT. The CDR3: CASSSPTGGRQSTWGYTF. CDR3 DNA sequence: TGTGCCAGCAGTTCCCCGACAGGGGGCCGCCAAAGTACCTGGGGCTACACCTTC.

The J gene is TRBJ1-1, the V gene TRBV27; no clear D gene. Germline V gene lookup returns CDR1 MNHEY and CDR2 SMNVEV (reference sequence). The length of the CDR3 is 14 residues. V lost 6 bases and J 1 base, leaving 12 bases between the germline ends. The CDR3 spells CASRNQNTNTEAFF. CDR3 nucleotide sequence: TGTGCCAGCAGAAACCAGAATACGAACACTGAAGCTTTCTTT.

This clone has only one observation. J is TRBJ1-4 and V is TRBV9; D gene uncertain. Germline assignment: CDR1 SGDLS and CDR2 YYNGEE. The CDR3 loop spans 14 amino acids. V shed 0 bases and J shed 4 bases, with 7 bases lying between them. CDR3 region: CASSVGVSNEKLFF. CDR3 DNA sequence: TGTGCCAGCAGCGTAGGGGTCAGTAATGAAAAACTGTTTTTT.

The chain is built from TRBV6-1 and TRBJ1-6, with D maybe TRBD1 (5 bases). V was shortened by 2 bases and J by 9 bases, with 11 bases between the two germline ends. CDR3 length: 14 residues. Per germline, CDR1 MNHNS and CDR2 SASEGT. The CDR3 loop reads CASSESLGVSPLHF. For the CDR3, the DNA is TGTGCCAGCAGTGAATCTCTGGGGGTTTCACCCCTCCACTTT.

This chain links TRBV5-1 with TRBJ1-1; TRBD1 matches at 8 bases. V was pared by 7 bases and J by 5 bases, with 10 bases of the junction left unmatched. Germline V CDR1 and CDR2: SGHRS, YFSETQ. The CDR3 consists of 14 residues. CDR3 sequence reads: CASRGQGALTEAFF. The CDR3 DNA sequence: TGCGCCAGCCGCGGACAGGGTGCGTTAACTGAAGCTTTCTTT.

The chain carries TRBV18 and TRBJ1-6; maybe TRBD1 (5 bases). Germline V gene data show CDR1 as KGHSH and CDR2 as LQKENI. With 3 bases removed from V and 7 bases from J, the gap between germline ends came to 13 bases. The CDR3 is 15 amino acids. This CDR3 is CASSPGAGWNSPLHF. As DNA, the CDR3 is TGTGCCAGCTCACCTGGGGCAGGGTGGAATTCACCCCTCCACTTT.

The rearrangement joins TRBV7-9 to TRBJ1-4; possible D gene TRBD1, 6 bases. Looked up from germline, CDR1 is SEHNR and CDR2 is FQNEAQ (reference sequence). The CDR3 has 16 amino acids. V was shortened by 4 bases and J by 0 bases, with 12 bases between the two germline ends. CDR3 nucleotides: TGTGCCAGCAGCTCCATGGGGGGCTCAACTAATGAAAAACTGTTTTTT. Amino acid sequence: CASSSMGGSTNEKLFF.

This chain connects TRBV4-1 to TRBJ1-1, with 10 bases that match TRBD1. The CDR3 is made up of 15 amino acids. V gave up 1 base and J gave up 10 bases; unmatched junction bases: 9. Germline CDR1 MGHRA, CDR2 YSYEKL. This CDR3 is CASSQGRDRGMSAFF. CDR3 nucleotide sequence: TGCGCCAGCAGCCAAGGCCGGGACAGGGGCATGTCAGCTTTCTTT.

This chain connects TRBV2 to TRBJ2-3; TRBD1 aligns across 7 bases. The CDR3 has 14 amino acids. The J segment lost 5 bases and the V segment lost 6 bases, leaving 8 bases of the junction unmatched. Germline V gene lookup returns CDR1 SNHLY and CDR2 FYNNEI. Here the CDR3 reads CASREVQGLDTQYF. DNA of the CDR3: TGTGCCAGCAGAGAGGTACAGGGGCTAGATACGCAGTATTTT. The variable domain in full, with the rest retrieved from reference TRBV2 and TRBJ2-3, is EPEVTQTPSHQVTQMGQEVILRCVPISNHLYFYWYRQILGQKVEFLVSFYNNEISEKSEIFDDQFSVERPDGSNFTLKIRSTKLEDSAMYFCASREVQGLDTQYFGPGTRLTVL.

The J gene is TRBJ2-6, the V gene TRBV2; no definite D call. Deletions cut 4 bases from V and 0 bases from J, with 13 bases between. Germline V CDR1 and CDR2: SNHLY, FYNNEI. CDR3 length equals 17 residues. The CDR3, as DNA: TGTGCCAGCAGTGGAATTACGACTGTCTCTGGGGCCAACGTCCTGACTTTC. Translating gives CASSGITTVSGANVLTF.

CDR3 DNA: TGTGCCAGCAGCTTAAGCCAGACCACCGGGGAGCTGTTTTTT. It is translated as CASSLSQTTGELFF. This chain uses TRBV7-9 with TRBJ2-2; no definite D call. The length of the CDR3 is 14 residues. The V gene lost 2 bases and the J gene lost 4 bases, with 8 bases spanning the gap. Germline assignment: CDR1 SEHNR and CDR2 FQNEAQ (reference sequence). Filled out from reference TRBV7-9 and TRBJ2-2, the complete variable domain reads DTGVSQNPRHKITKRGQNVTFRCDPISEHNRLYWYRQTLGQGPEFLTYFQNEAQLEKSRLLSDRFSAERPKGSFSTLEIQRTEQGDSAMYLCASSLSQTTGELFFGEGSRLTVL.

For the CDR3, the DNA is TGCGCCAGCAGCTTCGAACAGAATAATTCACCCCTCCACTTT. Amino acid sequence: CASSFEQNNSPLHF. The chain couples TRBV5-1 to TRBJ1-6; D remains unclear. V dropped 2 bases and J dropped 5 bases, with 8 bases sitting between them. Germline V gene data show CDR1 as SGHRS and CDR2 as YFSETQ. The CDR3 is made up of 14 amino acids.

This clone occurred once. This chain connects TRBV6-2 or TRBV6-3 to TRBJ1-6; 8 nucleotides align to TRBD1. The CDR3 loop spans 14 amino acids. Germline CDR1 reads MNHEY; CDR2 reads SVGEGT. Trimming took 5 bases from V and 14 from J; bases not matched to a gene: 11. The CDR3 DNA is TGTGCCAGCAGTGTCCGGGACAGGCCTTTCTCCCTCCACTTT. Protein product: CASSVRDRPFSLHF.

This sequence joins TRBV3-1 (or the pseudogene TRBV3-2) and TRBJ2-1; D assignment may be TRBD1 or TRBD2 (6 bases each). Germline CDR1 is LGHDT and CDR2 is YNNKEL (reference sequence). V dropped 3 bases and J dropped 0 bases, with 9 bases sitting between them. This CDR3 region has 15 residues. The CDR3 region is CASSHGGSSYNEQFF. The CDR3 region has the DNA TGTGCCAGCAGCCACGGGGGCAGCTCCTACAATGAGCAGTTCTTC.

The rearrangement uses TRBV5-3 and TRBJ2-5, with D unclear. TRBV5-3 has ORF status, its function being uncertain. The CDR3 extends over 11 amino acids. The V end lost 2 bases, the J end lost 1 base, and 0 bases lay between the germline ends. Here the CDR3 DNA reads TGTGCCAGAAGCTTCCAAGAGACCCAGTACTTC. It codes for CARSFQETQYF.

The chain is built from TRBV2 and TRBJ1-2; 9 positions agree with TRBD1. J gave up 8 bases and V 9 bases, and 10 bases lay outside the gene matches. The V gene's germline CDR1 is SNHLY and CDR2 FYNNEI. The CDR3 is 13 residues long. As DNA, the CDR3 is TGTGCCAGAGTCGGACAGGGGAGGCACGGCTACACCTTC. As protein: CARVGQGRHGYTF.